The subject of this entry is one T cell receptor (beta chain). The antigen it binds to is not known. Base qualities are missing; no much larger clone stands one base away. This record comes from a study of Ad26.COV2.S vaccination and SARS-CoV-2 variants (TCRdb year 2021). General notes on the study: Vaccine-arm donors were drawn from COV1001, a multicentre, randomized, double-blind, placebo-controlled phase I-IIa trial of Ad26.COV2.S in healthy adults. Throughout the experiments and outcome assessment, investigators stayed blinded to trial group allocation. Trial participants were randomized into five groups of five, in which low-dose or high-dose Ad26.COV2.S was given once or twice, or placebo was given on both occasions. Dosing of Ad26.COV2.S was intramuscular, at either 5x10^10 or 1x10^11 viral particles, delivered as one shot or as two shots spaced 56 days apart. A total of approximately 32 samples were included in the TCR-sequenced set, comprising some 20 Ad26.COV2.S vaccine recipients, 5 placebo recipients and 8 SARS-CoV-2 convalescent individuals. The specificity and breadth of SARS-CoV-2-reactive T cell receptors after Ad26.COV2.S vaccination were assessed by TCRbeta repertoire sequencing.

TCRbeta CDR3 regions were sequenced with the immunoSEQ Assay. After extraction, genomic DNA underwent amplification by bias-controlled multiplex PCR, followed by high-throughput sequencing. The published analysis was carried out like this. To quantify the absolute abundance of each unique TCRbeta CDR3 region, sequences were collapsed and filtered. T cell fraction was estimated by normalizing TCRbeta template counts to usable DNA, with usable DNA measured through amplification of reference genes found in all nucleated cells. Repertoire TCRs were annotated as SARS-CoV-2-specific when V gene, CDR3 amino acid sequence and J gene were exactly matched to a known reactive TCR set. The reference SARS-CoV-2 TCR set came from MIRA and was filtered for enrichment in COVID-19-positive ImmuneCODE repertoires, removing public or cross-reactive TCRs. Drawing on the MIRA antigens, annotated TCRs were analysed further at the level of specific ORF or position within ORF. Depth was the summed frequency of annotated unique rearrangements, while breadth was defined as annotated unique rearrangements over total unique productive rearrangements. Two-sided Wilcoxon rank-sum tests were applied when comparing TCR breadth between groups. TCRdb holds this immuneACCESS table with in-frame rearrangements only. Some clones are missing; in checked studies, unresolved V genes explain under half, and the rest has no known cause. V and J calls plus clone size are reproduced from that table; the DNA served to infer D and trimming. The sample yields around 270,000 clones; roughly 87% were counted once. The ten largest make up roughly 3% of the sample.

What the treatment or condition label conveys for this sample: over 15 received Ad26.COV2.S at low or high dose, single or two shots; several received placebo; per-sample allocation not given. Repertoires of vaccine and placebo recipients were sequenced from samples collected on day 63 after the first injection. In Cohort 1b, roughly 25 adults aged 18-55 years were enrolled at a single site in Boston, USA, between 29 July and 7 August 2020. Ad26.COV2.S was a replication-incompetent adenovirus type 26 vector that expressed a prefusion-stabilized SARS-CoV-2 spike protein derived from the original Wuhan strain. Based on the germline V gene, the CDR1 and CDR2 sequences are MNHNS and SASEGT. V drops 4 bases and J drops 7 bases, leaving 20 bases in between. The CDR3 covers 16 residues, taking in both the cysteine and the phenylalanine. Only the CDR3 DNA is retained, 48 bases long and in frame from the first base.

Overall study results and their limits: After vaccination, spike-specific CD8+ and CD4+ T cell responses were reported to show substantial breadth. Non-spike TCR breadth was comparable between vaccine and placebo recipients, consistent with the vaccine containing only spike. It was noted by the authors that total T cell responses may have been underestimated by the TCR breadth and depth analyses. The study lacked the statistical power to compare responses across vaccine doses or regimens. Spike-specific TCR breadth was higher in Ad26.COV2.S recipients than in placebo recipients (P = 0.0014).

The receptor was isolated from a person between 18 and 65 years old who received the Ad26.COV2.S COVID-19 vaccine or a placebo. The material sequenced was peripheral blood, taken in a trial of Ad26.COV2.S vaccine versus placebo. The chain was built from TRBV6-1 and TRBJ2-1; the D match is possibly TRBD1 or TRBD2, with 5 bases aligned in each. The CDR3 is CASSGGFYGTGNEQFF. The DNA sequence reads TGTGCCAGCAGTGGTGGGTTTTACGGGACGGGGAATGAGCAGTTCTTC.